One TCR beta chain is described in this entry. The antigen remains undetermined. Treatment reported: roughly 10-day PBMC culture with coronavirus spike peptide pools or control peptides (ViraFEST assay). Sequencing of DNA taken from cultured CD4+ T cells relied on the Oncomine TCR Beta short-read assay. MiXCR was run by TCRdb on the PCR reads, yielding one entry per CDR3 protein. Among approximately 14,000 distinct CDR3 sequences, roughly 57% were seen once, and the ten largest hold 7.4%. This sample is part of a study of vaccination and CD4 T cells after COVID-19. Study as a whole: Cells received overlapping spike peptides from SARS-CoV-2, HCoV-NL63, HCoV-OC43 and HCoV-229E as stimulation.

Trimming took 3 bases from V and 7 from J; bases not matched to a gene: 9. The CDR3 extends over 15 amino acids. Germline V gives CDR1 MNHEY, CDR2 SVGEGT. Study-level findings and limits: Convalescent patients had a median around 90% of reactive clones appearing only post-vaccination. A nonsignificant rise from approximately 21 to 38 was seen in the median number of SARS-CoV-2-reactive clonotypes.

The chain is built from TRBV6-2 or TRBV6-3 and TRBJ2-1; TRBD2 matches at 7 bases. Sequencing input: CD4+ T cells from blood, cultured in vitro. The TCR originated in a human donor who had recovered from COVID-19. The CDR3 DNA sequence: TGTGCCAGCAGTTATAAAGGCGGGAGAGGGAATGAGCAGTTCTTC. This gives the protein CASSYKGGRGNEQFF.